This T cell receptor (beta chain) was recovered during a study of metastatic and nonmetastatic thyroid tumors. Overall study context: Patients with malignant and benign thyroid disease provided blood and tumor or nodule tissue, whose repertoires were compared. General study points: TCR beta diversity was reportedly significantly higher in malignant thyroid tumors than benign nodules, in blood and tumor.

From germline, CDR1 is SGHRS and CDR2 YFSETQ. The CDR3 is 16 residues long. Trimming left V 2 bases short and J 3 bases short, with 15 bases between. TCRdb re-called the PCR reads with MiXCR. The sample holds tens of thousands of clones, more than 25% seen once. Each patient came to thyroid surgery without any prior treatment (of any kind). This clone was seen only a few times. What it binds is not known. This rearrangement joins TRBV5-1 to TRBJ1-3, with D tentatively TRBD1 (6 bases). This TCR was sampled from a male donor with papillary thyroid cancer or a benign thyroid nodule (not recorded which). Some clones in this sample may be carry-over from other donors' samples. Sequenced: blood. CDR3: CASSFDTGGSGNTIYF. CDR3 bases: TGCGCCAGCAGCTTCGATACGGGGGGCAGTGGAAACACCATATATTTT. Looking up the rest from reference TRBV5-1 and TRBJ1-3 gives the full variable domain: KAGVTQTPRYLIKTRGQQVTLSCSPISGHRSVSWYQQTPGQGLQFLFEYFSETQRNKGNFPGRFSGRQFSNSRSEMNVSTLELGDSALYLCASSFDTGGSGNTIYFGEGSWLTVV.